This TCR beta chain was recorded in a study of blood T cell repertoires in COVID-19. The overall study: Both acute and convalescent COVID-19 samples were obtained from the United States, Italy and Spain. The cDNA or gDNA used as material had been derived from T cells, B-cell-depleted T cells, or PBMCs.

Per the original methods: Counts of nucleated cells, estimated from reference gene primer amplification, were obtained. Profiling relied on immunoSEQ multiplex PCR, and the TCRdb table lists in-frame clones only, not all of them. V, J and clone size were drawn from that table, and D and trimming were deduced from the DNA. The table lists around 180,000 clones, less than 85% of them singletons, with roughly 6.3% in the top ten. Germline values: CDR1 MNHEY, CDR2 SVGEGT. Trimming removed 4 bases from V and 2 bases from J, with 15 bases in between. CDR3 length: 15 residues. The chain employs TRBV6-2 or TRBV6-3 and TRBJ2-7; D gene uncertain. This TCR was sampled from a human donor in a cohort sampled during active COVID-19. Sequences were obtained from peripheral blood. CDR3 loop: CASSFPGGSAYEQYF. The CDR3 DNA is TGTGCCAGCAGTTTCCCGGGTGGGTCGGCCTACGAGCAGTACTTC.